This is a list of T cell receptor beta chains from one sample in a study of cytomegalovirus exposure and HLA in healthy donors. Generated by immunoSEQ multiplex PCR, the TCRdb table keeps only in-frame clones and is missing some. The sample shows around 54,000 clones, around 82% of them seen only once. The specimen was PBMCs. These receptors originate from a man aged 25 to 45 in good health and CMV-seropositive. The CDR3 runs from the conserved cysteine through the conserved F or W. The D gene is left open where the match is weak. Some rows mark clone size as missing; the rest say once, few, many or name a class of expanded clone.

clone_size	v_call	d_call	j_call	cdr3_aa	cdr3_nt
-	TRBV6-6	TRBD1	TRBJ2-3	CASIRQGAASTDTQYF	TGTGCCAGCATACGACAGGGGGCAGCTAGCACAGATACGCAGTATTTT
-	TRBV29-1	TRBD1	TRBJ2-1	CSVVQGTYNEQFF	TGCAGCGTTGTACAGGGGACCTACAATGAGCAGTTCTTC
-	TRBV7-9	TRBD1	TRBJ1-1	CASSYSTGGRGTEAFF	TGTGCCAGCAGCTACTCGACAGGGGGCAGGGGTACTGAAGCTTTCTTT
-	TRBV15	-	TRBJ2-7	CATSRGSGSYEQYF	TGTGCCACCAGCAGAGGGAGCGGCTCCTACGAGCAGTACTTC
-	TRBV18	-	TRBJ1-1	CASSQQENTEAFF	TGTGCCAGCTCACAACAAGAGAACACTGAAGCTTTCTTT
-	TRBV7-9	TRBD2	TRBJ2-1	CASSKGAGFSSYNEQFF	TGTGCCAGCAGCAAGGGAGCGGGGTTCAGCTCCTACAATGAGCAGTTCTTC
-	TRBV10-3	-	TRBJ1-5	CAITYAENRPQHF	TGTGCCATCACTTACGCGGAAAATCGGCCCCAGCATTTT
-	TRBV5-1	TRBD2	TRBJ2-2	CASSLGAGAFTGELFF	TGCGCCAGCAGCTTAGGAGCGGGGGCCTTCACCGGGGAGCTGTTTTTT
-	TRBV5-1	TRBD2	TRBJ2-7	CASSGGTSSVEQYF	TGCGCCAGCAGCGGCGGGACTAGCTCCGTCGAGCAGTACTTC
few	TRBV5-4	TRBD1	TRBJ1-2	CASRPGTGHNYGYTF	TGTGCCAGCCGACCCGGGACAGGACATAACTATGGCTACACCTTC
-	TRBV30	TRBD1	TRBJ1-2	CAWRTGDNYGYTF	TGTGCCTGGAGGACAGGGGATAACTATGGCTACACCTTC
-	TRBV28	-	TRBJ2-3	CASQTKRGTDTQYF	TGTGCCAGCCAGACCAAAAGGGGGACAGATACGCAGTATTTT
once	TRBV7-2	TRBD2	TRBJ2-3	CASSSSGGAPDTQYF	TGTGCCAGCAGTTCTAGCGGGGGGGCCCCAGATACGCAGTATTTT
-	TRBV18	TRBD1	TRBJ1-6	CASSPQEGAGNSPLHF	TGTGCCAGCTCACCCCAGGAGGGGGCTGGAAATTCACCCCTCCACTTT
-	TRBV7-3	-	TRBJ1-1	CASSLSGGDTEAFF	TGTGCCAGCAGCTTATCGGGGGGGGACACTGAAGCTTTCTTT
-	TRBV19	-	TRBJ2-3	CASSIASTDTQYF	TGTGCCAGTAGTATAGCTAGTACAGATACGCAGTATTTT
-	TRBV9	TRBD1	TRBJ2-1	CASSVAARVQGADEQFF	TGTGCCAGCAGCGTAGCCGCCCGGGTACAGGGGGCCGATGAGCAGTTCTTC
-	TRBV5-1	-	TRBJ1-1	CASSPGLNTEAFF	TGCGCCAGCAGCCCCGGACTTAACACTGAAGCTTTCTTT
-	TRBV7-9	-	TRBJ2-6	CSSSLGGLAGANVLTF	TGTTCCAGCAGCCTAGGAGGGTTGGCTGGGGCCAACGTCCTGACTTTC
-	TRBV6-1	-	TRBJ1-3	CAIRPGSSGNTIYF	TGTGCCATTAGACCGGGGAGCTCTGGAAACACCATATATTTT
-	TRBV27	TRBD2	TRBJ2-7	CASSQLAGSYEQYF	TGTGCCAGCAGCCAGCTAGCGGGTTCCTACGAGCAGTACTTC
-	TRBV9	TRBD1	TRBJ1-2	CASSVALVGGGRYGYTF	TGTGCCAGCAGCGTAGCTCTGGTAGGGGGCGGCCGCTATGGCTACACCTTC
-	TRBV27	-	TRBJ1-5	CASSVMDGQNQPQHF	TGTGCCAGCAGCGTCATGGACGGACAAAATCAGCCCCAGCATTTT
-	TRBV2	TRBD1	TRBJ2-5	CASSEGKGAGQYF	TGTGCCAGCAGTGAGGGTAAGGGGGCCGGGCAGTACTTC
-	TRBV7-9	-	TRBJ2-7	CSIKGQRAEQYF	TGTTCCATTAAAGGACAGAGGGCCGAGCAGTACTTC
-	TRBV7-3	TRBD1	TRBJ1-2	CASSPNSGTGYGYTF	TGTGCCAGCAGCCCCAACTCCGGGACAGGCTATGGCTACACCTTC
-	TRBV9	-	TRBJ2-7	CASSGGQHNSYEQYF	TGTGCCAGCAGCGGTGGACAGCACAATTCCTACGAGCAGTACTTC
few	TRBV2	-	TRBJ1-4	CASREEVAKLFF	TGTGCCAGTAGGGAGGAGGTAGCAAAACTGTTTTTT
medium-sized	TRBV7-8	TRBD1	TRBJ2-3	CASSLWGGQGSTDTQYF	TGTGCCAGCAGCTTGTGGGGGGGACAGGGAAGCACAGATACGCAGTATTTT
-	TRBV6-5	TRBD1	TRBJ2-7	CASTLSRTGGYEQYF	TGTGCCAGCACTCTATCTCGGACAGGGGGCTACGAGCAGTACTTC
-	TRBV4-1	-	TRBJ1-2	CASSQGTGTSSSYYGYTF	TGCGCCAGCAGCCAAGGCACAGGGACCTCCTCTTCTTACTATGGCTACACCTTC
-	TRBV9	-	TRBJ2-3	CASSVEGFSTDTQYF	TGTGCCAGCAGCGTCGAGGGATTTAGCACAGATACGCAGTATTTT
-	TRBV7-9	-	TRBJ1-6	CASSSFSGGPLHF	TGTGCCAGCAGCTCCTTTAGTGGCGGACCCCTCCACTTT
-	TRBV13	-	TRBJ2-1	CASSSPGSGNEQFF	TGTGCCAGCAGCTCGCCCGGCTCGGGCAATGAGCAGTTCTTC
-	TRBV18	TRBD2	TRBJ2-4	CASSPMPGTGGNIQYF	TGTGCCAGCTCACCAATGCCCGGGACGGGGGGAAACATTCAGTACTTC